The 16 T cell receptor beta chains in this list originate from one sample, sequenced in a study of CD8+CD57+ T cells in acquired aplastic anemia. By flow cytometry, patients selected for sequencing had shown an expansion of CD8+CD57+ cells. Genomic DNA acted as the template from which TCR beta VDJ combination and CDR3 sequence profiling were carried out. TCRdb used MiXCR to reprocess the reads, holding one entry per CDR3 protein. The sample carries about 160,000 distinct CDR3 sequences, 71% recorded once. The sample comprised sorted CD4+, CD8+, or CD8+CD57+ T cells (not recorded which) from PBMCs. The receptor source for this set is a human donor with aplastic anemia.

The CDR3 DNA follows: TGTGCCAGCAGCGTAGCTCTACAGGGAGGAGGCTACACCTTC. It codes for CASSVALQGGGYTF. The genes are TRBV9 and TRBJ1-2; possible D gene TRBD1, 6 bases. Per the germline V gene, CDR1 is SGDLS and CDR2 is YYNGEE. This CDR3 contains 14 residues. The V gene lost 0 bases and the J gene lost 8 bases, with 14 bases spanning the gap.

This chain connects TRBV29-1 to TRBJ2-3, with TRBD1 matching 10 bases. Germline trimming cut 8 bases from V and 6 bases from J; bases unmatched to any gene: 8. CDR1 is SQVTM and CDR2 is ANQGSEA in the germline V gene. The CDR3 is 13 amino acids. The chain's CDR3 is CSLRDRGGDTQYF. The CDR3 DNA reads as TGCAGCTTACGGGACAGGGGAGGGGATACGCAGTATTTT.

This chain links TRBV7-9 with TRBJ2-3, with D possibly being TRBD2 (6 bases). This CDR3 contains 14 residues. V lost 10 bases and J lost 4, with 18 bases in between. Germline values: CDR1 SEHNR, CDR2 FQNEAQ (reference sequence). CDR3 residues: CATSDPRGADTQYF. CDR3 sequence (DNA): TGTGCCACCAGTGATCCCCGCGGGGCAGATACGCAGTATTTT.

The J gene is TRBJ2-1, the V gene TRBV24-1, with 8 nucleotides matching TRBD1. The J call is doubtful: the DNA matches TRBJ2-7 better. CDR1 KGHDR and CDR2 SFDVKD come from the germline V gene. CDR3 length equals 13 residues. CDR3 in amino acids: CATRAGGSYEQYF. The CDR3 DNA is TGTGCCACCAGGGCAGGGGGCAGCTACGAGCAGTACTTC.

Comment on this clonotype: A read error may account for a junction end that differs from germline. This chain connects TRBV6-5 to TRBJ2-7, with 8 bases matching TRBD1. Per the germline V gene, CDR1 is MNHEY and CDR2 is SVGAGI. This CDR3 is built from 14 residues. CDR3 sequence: CASRYLQGAYEQYF. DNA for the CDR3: TGTGCCAGCAGGTACTTACAGGGGGCCTACGAGCAGTACTTC.

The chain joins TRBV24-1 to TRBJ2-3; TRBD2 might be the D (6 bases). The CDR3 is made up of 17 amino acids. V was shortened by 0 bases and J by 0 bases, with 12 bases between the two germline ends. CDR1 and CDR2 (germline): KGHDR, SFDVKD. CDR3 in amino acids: CATSDLGGAGSTDTQYF. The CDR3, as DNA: TGTGCCACCAGTGATTTGGGCGGGGCGGGAAGCACAGATACGCAGTATTTT.

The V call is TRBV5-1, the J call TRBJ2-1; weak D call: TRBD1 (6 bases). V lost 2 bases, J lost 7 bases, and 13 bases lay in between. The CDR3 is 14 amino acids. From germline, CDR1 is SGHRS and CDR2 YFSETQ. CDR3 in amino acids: CASSLGQFLNEQFF. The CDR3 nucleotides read TGCGCCAGCAGCTTAGGACAGTTTTTGAATGAGCAGTTCTTC.

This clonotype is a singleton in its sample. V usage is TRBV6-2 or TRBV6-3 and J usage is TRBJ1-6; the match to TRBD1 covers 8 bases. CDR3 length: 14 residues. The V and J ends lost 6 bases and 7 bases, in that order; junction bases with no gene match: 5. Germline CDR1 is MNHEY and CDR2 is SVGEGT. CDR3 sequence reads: CASREDRGNSPLHF. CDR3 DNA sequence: TGTGCCAGCAGGGAAGACAGGGGCAATTCACCCCTCCACTTT.

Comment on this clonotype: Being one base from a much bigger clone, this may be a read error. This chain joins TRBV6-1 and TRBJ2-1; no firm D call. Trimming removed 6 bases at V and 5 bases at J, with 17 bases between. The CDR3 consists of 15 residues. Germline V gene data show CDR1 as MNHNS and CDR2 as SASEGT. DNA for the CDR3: TGTGCCAGCAGCATCCCTCTAGAGGTTAACAATGAGCAGTTCTTC. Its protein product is CASSIPLEVNNEQFF.

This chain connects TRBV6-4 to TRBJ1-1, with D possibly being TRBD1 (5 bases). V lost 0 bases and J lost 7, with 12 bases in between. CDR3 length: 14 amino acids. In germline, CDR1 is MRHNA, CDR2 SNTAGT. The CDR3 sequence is CASSDSGETDEAFF. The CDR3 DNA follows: TGTGCCAGCAGTGACTCCGGAGAGACAGATGAAGCTTTCTTT.

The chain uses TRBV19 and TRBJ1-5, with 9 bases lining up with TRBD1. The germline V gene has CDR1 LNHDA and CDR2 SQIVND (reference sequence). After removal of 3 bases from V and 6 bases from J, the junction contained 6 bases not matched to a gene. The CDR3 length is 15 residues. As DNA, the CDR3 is TGTGCCAGTAGTATCACCGGGACAGGGACTCAGCCCCAGCATTTT. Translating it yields CASSITGTGTQPQHF.

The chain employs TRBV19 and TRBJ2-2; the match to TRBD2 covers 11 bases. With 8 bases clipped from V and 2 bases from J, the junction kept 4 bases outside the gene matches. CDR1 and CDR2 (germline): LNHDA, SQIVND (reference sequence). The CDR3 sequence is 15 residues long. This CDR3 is CASGTSGINTGELFF. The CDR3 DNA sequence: TGTGCCAGTGGGACTAGCGGAATCAACACCGGGGAGCTGTTTTTT.

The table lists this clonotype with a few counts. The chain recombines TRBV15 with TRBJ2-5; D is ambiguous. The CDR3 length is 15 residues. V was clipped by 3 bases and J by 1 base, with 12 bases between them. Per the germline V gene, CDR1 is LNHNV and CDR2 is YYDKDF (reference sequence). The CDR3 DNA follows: TGTGCCACCAGCAGGGATGGACGGGTCCAAGAGACCCAGTACTTC. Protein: CATSRDGRVQETQYF.

The CDR3 DNA follows: TGCAGCGGCTGGGGGGTAGCGGGGGGACAAGAGACCCAGTACTTC. Translation: CSGWGVAGGQETQYF. The chain combines TRBV29-1 with TRBJ2-5, with TRBD2 matching 10 bases. This CDR3 comprises 15 residues. Germline V gives CDR1 SQVTM, CDR2 ANQGSEA. V gave up 7 bases and J gave up 2 bases; unmatched junction bases: 10.

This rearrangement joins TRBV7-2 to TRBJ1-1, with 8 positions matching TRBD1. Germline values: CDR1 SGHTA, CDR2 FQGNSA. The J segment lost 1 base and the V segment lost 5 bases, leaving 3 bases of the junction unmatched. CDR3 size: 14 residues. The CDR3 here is CASSLDRGNTEAFF. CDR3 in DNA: TGTGCCAGCAGCCTCGACAGGGGGAACACTGAAGCTTTCTTT.

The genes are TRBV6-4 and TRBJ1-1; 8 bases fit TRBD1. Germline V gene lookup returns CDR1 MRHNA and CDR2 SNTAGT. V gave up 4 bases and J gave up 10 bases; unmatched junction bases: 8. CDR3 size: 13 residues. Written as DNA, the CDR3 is TGTGCCAGCAGTGGGGCAGGGGGCGTCGGAGCTTTCTTT. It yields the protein CASSGAGGVGAFF.